This record looks at one T cell receptor (beta chain) sequence and its context. Recovered status in Cohort 3 required two negative PCRs, clearance, or symptom resolution. The sample is drawn from a study of blood T cell repertoires in COVID-19. On the study more broadly: The samples span acute and convalescent COVID-19 from the United States, Italy and Spain. The cDNA or gDNA used as material had been derived from T cells, B-cell-depleted T cells, or PBMCs.

Per the original data handling: Researchers report that nucleated cell counts were estimated from reference gene primer amplification. Sequencing used immunoSEQ multiplex PCR; TCRdb keeps in-frame clones, though not all of them. Clone size and the V and J calls come from that table; the DNA yielded D and trimming. The sample includes 100,000 to 150,000 clones, 80% to 90% of them seen just once. V shed 4 bases and J shed 3 bases, with 17 bases lying between them. There are 16 residues in the CDR3. CDR1 is MNHEY and CDR2 is SVGEGT in the germline V gene. This TCR was sampled from a woman aged 45-60 years who had recovered from COVID-19. The V gene is TRBV6-2 or TRBV6-3, the J gene TRBJ2-3; no clear D. The sample taken for sequencing was PBMCs or T cells enriched from blood (not recorded which). DNA for the CDR3: TGTGCCAGCAGTTTTCCGTCCTCCTTCGGGACAGATACGCAGTATTTT. This encodes CASSFPSSFGTDTQYF.